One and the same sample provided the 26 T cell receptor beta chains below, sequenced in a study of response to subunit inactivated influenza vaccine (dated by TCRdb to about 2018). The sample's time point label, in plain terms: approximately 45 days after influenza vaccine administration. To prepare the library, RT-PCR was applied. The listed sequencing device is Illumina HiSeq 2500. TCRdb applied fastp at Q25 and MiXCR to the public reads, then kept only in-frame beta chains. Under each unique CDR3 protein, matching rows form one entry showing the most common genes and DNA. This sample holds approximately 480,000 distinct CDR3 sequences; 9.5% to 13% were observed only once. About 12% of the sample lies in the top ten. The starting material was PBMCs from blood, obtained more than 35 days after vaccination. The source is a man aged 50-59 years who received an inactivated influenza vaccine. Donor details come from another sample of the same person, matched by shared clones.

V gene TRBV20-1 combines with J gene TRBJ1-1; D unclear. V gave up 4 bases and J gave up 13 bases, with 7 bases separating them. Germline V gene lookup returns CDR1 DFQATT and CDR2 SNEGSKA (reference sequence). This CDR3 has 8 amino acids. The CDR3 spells CSATQLFF. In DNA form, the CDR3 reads TGCAGTGCTACCCAGCTTTTCTTT.

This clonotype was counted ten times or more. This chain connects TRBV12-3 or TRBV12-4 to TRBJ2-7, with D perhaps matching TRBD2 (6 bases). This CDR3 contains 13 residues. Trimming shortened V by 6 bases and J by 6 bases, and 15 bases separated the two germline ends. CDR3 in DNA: TGTGCCAGCAGCCTGGGGGGAGACACCGAGCAGTACTTC. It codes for CASSLGGDTEQYF.

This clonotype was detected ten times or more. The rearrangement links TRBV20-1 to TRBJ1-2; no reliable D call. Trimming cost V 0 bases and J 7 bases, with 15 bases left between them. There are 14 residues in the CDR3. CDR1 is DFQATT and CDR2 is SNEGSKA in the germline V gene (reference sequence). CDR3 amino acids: CSARDLRSSGGYTF. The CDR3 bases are TGCAGTGCTAGAGATCTGAGGAGTTCCGGTGGCTACACCTTC.

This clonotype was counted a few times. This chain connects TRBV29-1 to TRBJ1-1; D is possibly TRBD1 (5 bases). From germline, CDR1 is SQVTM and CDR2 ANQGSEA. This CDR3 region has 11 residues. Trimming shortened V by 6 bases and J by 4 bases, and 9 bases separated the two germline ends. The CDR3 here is CSVQRGTEAFF. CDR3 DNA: TGCAGCGTCCAGAGGGGCACTGAAGCTTTCTTT.

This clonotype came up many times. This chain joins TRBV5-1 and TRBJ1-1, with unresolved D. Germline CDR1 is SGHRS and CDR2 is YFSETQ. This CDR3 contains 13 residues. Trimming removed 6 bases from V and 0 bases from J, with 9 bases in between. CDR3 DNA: TGCGCCAGCAACGATATTATGAACACTGAAGCTTTCTTT. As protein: CASNDIMNTEAFF. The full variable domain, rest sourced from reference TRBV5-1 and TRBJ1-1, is KAGVTQTPRYLIKTRGQQVTLSCSPISGHRSVSWYQQTPGQGLQFLFEYFSETQRNKGNFPGRFSGRQFSNSRSEMNVSTLELGDSALYLCASNDIMNTEAFFGQGTRLTVV.

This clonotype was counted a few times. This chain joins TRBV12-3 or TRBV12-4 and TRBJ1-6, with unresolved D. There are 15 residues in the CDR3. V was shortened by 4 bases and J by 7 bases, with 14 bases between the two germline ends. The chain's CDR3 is CASSYPPLWNSPLHF. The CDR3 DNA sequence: TGTGCCAGCAGTTACCCTCCCCTTTGGAATTCACCCCTCCACTTT.

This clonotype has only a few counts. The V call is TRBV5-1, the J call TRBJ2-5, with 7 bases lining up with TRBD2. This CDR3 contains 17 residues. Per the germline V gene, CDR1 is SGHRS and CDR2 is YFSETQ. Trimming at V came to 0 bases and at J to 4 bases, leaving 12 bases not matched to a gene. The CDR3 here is CASSLGDDTSAGETQYF. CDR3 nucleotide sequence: TGCGCCAGCAGCTTGGGAGACGACACTAGCGCTGGAGAGACCCAGTACTTC.

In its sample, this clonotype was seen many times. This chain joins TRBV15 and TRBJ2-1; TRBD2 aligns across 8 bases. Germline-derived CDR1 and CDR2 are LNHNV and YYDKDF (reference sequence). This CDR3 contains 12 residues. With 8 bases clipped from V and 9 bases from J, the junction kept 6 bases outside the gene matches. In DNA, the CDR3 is TGTGCCACCGGCAAGCGGGAGATTGAGCAGTTCTTC. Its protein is CATGKREIEQFF.

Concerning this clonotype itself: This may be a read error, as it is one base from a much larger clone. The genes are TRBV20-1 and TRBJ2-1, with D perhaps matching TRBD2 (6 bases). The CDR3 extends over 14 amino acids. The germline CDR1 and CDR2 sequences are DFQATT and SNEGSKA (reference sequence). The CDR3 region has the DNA TGCAGTGCCACGATTAGCGGAAGATACAATCAGCAGTTCTTC. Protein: CSATISGRYNQQFF.

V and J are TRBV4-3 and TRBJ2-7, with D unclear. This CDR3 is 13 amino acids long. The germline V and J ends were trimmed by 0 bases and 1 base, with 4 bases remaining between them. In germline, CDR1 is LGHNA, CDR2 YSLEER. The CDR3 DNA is TGCGCCAGCAGCCAAGAACGGTCCTACGAGCAGTACTTC. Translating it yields CASSQERSYEQYF.

CDR3 loop: CASSYSRWDTQYF. The CDR3 coding sequence is TGTGCCAGCAGTTATAGCAGGTGGGATACGCAGTATTTT. The chain recombines TRBV6-5 with TRBJ2-3; D gene unclear. CDR1 and CDR2 from the germline V gene are MNHEY and SVGAGI. The CDR3 is 13 amino acids. The germline V and J ends were trimmed by 3 bases and 6 bases, with 10 bases remaining between them.

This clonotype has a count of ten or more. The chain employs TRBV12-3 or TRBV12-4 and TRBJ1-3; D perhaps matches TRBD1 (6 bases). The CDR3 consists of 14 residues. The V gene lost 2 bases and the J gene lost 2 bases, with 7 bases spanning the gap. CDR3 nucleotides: TGTGCCAGCAGTTTATGGACAGCTGGAAACACCATATATTTT. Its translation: CASSLWTAGNTIYF.

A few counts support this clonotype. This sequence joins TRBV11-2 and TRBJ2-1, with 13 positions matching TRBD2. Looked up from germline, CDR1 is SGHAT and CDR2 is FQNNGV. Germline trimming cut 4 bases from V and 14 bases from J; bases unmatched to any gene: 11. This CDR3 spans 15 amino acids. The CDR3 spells CASSSPKGTSGNKFF. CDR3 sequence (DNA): TGTGCCAGCAGCTCACCGAAAGGGACTAGCGGGAATAAGTTCTTC. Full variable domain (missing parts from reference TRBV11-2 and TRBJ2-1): EAGVAQSPRYKIIEKRQSVAFWCNPISGHATLYWYQQILGQGPKLLIQFQNNGVVDDSQLPKDRFSAERLKGVDSTLKIQPAKLEDSAVYLCASSSPKGTSGNKFFGPGTRLTVL.

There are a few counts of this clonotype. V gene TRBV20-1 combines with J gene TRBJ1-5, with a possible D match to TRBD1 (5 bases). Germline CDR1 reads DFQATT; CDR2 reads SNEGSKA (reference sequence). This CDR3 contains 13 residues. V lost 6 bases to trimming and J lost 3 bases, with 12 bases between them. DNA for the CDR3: TGCAGTGCACAGGACACTCTCAATCAGCCCCAGCATTTT. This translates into CSAQDTLNQPQHF.

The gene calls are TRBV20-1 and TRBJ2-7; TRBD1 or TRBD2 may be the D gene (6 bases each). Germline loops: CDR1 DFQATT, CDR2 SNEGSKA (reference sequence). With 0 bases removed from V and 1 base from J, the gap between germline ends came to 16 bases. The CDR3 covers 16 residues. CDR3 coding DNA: TGCAGTGCTAGAGATCAAAGGAGGGGGACATCCTACGAGCAGTACTTC. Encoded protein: CSARDQRRGTSYEQYF.

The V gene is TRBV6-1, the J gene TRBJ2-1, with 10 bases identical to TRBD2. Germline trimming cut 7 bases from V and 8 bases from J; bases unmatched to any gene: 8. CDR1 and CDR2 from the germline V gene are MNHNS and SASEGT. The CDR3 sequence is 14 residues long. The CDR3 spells CASKGASGRDEQFF. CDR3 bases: TGTGCCAGCAAGGGTGCTAGCGGGAGAGATGAGCAGTTCTTC.

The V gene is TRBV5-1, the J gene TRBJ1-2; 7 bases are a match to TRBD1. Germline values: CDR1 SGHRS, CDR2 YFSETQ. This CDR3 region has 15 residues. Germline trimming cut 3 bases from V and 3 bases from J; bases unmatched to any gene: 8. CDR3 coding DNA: TGCGCCAGCAGCTGGATCGGACAGGACTACTATGGCTACACCTTC. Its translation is CASSWIGQDYYGYTF. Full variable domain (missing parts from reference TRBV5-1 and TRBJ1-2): KAGVTQTPRYLIKTRGQQVTLSCSPISGHRSVSWYQQTPGQGLQFLFEYFSETQRNKGNFPGRFSGRQFSNSRSEMNVSTLELGDSALYLCASSWIGQDYYGYTFGSGTRLTVV.

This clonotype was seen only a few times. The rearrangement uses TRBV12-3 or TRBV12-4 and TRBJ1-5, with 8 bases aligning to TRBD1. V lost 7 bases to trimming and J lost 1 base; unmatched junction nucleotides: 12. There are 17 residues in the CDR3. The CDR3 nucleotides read TGTGCCAGCACACGAACAGAGGACAGGGTGAGCAATCAGCCCCAGCATTTT. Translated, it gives CASTRTEDRVSNQPQHF.

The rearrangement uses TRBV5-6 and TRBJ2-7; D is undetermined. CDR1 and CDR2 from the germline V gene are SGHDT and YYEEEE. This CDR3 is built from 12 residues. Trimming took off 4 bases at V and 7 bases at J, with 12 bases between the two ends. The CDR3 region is CASSVVLGEQYF. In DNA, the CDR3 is TGTGCCAGCAGCGTTGTCCTAGGGGAGCAGTACTTC.

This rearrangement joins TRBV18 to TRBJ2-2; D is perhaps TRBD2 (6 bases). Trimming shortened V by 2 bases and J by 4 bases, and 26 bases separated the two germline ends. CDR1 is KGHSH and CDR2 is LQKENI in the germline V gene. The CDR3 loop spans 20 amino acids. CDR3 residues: CASSPVIAQDRLGGTGELFF. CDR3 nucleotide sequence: TGTGCCAGCTCACCAGTGATTGCCCAAGACCGACTGGGGGGCACCGGGGAGCTGTTTTTT.

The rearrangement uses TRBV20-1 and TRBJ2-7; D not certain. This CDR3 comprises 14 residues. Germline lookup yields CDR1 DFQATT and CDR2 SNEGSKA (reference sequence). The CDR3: CNTPWLVYTYEQYF. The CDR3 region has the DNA TGCAATACCCCATGGCTAGTCTACACCTACGAGCAGTACTTC.

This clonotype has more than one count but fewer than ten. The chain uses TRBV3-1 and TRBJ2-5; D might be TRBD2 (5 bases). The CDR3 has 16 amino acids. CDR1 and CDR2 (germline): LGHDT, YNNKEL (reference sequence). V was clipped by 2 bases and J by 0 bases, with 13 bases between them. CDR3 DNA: TGTGCCAGCAGCCAAAACGAGGGCGGGTACCAAGAGACCCAGTACTTC. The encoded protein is CASSQNEGGYQETQYF.

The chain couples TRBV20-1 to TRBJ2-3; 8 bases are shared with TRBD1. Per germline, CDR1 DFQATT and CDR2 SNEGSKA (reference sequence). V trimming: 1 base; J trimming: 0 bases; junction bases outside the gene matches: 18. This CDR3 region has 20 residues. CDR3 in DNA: TGCAGTGCTAGAGGCTTTGGACAGGGAGAGTCTGAATCTAGCACAGATACGCAGTATTTT. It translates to CSARGFGQGESESSTDTQYF.

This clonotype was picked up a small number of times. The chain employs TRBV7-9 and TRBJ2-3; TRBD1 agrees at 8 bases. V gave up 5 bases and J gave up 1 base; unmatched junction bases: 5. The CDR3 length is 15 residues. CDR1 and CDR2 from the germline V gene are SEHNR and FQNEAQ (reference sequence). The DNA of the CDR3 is TGTGCCAGCAGCGCCGGGACAGGTGGCACAGATACGCAGTATTTT. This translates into CASSAGTGGTDTQYF.

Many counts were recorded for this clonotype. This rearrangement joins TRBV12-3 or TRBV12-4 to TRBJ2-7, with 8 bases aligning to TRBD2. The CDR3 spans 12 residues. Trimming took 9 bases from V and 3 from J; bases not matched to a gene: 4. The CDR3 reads CASSSGYYEQYF. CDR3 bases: TGTGCCAGTTCTAGCGGGTACTACGAGCAGTACTTC.

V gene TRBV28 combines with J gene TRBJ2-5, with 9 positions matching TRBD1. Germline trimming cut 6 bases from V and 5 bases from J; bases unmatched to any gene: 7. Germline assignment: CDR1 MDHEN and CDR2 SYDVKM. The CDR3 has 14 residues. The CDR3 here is CASRKTGGGETQYF. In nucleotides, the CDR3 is TGTGCCAGCAGAAAAACAGGGGGCGGCGAGACCCAGTACTTC.